This T cell receptor (beta chain) was captured in a study of T cells in Graves' hyperthyroidism and ophthalmopathy. RNA transcripts provided the source from which TCR beta CDR3 regions were amplified. In the first-round RT-PCR of the TCR CDR3, the HTBI primer set was used. MiXCR was run by TCRdb on the multiplex PCR reads, yielding one entry per CDR3 protein. The sample has 300,000 to 450,000 distinct CDR3 sequences, 15% to 17% seen once. Concerning this clonotype itself: This may come from a read error, since a much larger clone is one base off.

This CDR3 comprises 16 residues. Trimming shortened V by 1 base and J by 2 bases, and 15 bases separated the two germline ends. Germline V lookup: CDR1 SGHTA, CDR2 FQGNSA. This TCR was recovered from a woman aged 18-30 years with Graves' hyperthyroidism that later progressed to Graves' ophthalmopathy. Specimen: blood. The gene calls are TRBV7-2 and TRBJ2-7, with a possible D match to TRBD1 (6 bases). CDR3 amino acids: CASSLDGQIRPYEQYF. CDR3 DNA: TGTGCCAGCAGCTTAGACGGACAGATAAGGCCCTACGAGCAGTACTTC.